These T cell receptor beta chains were read from a single sample in a study of T cells in Graves' hyperthyroidism and ophthalmopathy. TCRdb reanalysed the multiplex PCR reads using MiXCR and keeps one entry per CDR3 protein. The data show under 400,000 distinct CDR3 sequences, 15% to 19% seen once. Sequencing was carried out using blood. The source is a woman in her late teens or twenties with Graves' hyperthyroidism that later progressed to Graves' ophthalmopathy. The CDR3 runs from the conserved cysteine through the conserved F or W. Each record gives: J gene, clone size, CDR3 length, D gene, V gene, CDR3 protein, CDR3 DNA. D genes are given only for firm matches. The size of a clone is reported for some rows only, either as once, few or many, or as a class for expanded clones.

TRBJ2-1	many	16	TRBD1	TRBV18	CASSPDRDQSWNEQFF	TGTGCCAGCTCGCCCGACAGGGATCAGAGTTGGAATGAGCAGTTCTTC
TRBJ2-1	many	15	-	TRBV18	CASSPTAGSYNEQFF	TGTGCCAGCTCACCGACCGCGGGAAGCTACAATGAGCAGTTCTTC
TRBJ1-2	many	16	TRBD1	TRBV7-9	CASSRSGTGLRYGYTF	TGTGCCAGCAGCCGCTCCGGGACAGGTTTGCGGTATGGCTACACCTTC
TRBJ1-6	-	16	TRBD1	TRBV7-9	CASSSPDRGYNSPLHF	TGTGCCAGCAGCTCACCCGACAGGGGTTATAATTCACCCCTCCACTTT
TRBJ2-5	-	13	TRBD1	TRBV5-6	CASLGQNQETQYF	TGTGCCAGCCTGGGACAGAACCAAGAGACCCAGTACTTC
TRBJ2-3	-	15	-	TRBV4-1	CASSQASGSADTQYF	TGCGCCAGCAGCCAAGCCTCAGGATCCGCGGATACGCAGTATTTT
TRBJ2-5	many	17	TRBD2	TRBV18	CASSPLWLAGVGETQYF	TGTGCCAGCTCACCACTATGGCTAGCGGGAGTCGGAGAGACCCAGTACTTC
TRBJ2-5	many	12	-	TRBV30	CAWSGGGETQYF	TGTGCCTGGAGCGGGGGCGGAGAGACCCAGTACTTC
TRBJ2-6	many	15	-	TRBV10-2	CASSERRSGANVLTF	TGCGCCAGCAGTGAACGGCGCTCTGGGGCCAACGTCCTGACTTTC
TRBJ2-3	few	14	-	TRBV12-3/TRBV12-4	CASSLRAVTDTQYF	TGTGCCAGCAGTTTACGGGCCGTCACAGATACGCAGTATTTT
TRBJ2-2	-	14	-	TRBV18	CASSPGANTGELFF	TGTGCCAGCTCACCTGGGGCGAACACCGGGGAGCTGTTTTTT
TRBJ2-7	many	14	-	TRBV7-8	CASSFSQRPYEQYF	TGTGCCAGCAGCTTCTCCCAGCGGCCCTACGAGCAGTACTTC
TRBJ2-2	few	15	TRBD1	TRBV29-1	CSVDPTGGDTGELFF	TGCAGCGTTGACCCGACAGGGGGCGACACCGGGGAGCTGTTTTTT
TRBJ2-4	many	13	TRBD2	TRBV20-1	CSVTSRGGDIQYF	TGCAGTGTTACCTCGCGGGGGGGCGACATTCAGTACTTC
TRBJ1-5	many	15	-	TRBV5-5	CASSDSNYSNQPQHF	TGTGCCAGCAGCGATTCCAATTATAGCAATCAGCCCCAGCATTTT
TRBJ1-2	many	10	-	TRBV6-1	CASSSGFYTF	TGTGCCAGCAGCTCAGGGTTCTACACCTTC
TRBJ2-7	-	15	-	TRBV4-1	CASSQGQSNSYEQYF	TGCGCCAGCAGCCAAGGACAGTCGAACTCCTACGAGCAGTACTTC
TRBJ2-1	-	15	-	TRBV7-2	CASSLFGTPYNEQFF	TGTGCCAGCAGCTTGTTTGGGACACCGTACAATGAGCAGTTCTTC
TRBJ2-3	-	15	TRBD2	TRBV6-1	CASRTSGGIADTQYF	TGTGCCAGCAGGACTAGCGGGGGGATCGCAGATACGCAGTATTTT
TRBJ2-7	many	15	TRBD1	TRBV13	CASSKRGLDRGEQYF	TGTGCCAGCAGCAAAAGAGGGCTTGACAGGGGGGAGCAGTACTTC
TRBJ2-7	-	15	-	TRBV29-1	CSVELLAGTPYEQYF	TGCAGCGTTGAATTACTGGCCGGGACACCGTACGAGCAGTACTTC
TRBJ1-1	many	14	TRBD1	TRBV12-5	CASTTGQFNTEAFF	TGTGCTAGTACCACGGGACAGTTTAACACTGAAGCTTTCTTT
TRBJ2-5	many	15	-	TRBV12-3/TRBV12-4	CASSPRVSGQETQYF	TGTGCCAGCAGTCCTCGGGTTAGCGGCCAAGAGACCCAGTACTTC
TRBJ2-7	-	17	-	TRBV4-1	CASGSLGFRPGSYEQYF	TGCGCCAGCGGCAGCCTCGGCTTCCGCCCGGGGTCCTACGAGCAGTACTTC